This paragraph reports one TCR beta chain. The sample comes from a study of cytomegalovirus exposure and HLA in healthy donors. This CDR3 contains 13 residues. V was clipped by 3 bases and J by 8 bases, with 10 bases between them. Germline V lookup: CDR1 WSHSY, CDR2 SAAADI. PCR amplification relied on 60 Vbeta primers (plus 13 Jbeta primers). Profiling relied on immunoSEQ multiplex PCR, and the TCRdb table lists in-frame clones only, not all of them. The table lists about 62,000 clones, roughly 80% of them singletons. Sequencing was carried out using PBMCs. The clonotype comes from a woman aged 25-40 years in good health and CMV-seronegative. This rearrangement joins TRBV10-2 to TRBJ1-4; no definite D call. The DNA of the CDR3 is TGCGCCAGCAGTGATAAGAGTGAAGAAAAACTGTTTTTT. As protein: CASSDKSEEKLFF.